The rows below give T cell receptor beta chains drawn from one sample of a study of blood T cell repertoires in COVID-19. Method: immunoSEQ multiplex PCR; TCRdb's copy keeps in-frame clones and lacks some. The sample carries 63,000 or so clones, around 83% recorded once. Sequenced input: peripheral blood. These receptors were obtained from a man aged 70-80 years with active COVID-19. The CDR3 runs from the conserved cysteine through the conserved F or W. A D gene is named only where the DNA matches it firmly. Expanded clones are given a class, and other clones once, few, many or no size at all.

TRBV4-1,TRBJ2-1,.,.,CASSQVTPVDEQFF,TGCGCCAGCAGCCAAGTGACTCCCGTGGATGAGCAGTTCTTC
TRBV7-2,TRBJ2-3,.,.,CASTLGGKDTQYF,TGTGCCAGCACGCTTGGCGGGAAGGATACGCAGTATTTT
TRBV11-3,TRBJ1-1,TRBD1,.,CASSPTGGRTEAFF,TGTGCCAGCAGCCCGACAGGGGGCCGCACTGAAGCTTTCTTT
TRBV10-3,TRBJ1-1,.,.,CAIMAGSNTEAFF,TGTGCCATCATGGCAGGGTCGAACACTGAAGCTTTCTTT
TRBV9,TRBJ1-5,TRBD1,.,CASSATQGDGQPQHF,TGTGCCAGCAGCGCGACCCAGGGGGACGGGCAGCCCCAGCATTTT
TRBV5-6,TRBJ1-2,TRBD1,.,CASTQAGQARYGYTF,TGTGCCAGCACACAAGCGGGACAGGCGAGGTATGGCTACACCTTC
TRBV5-1,TRBJ2-7,TRBD1,.,CASSPGQGMSYEQYF,TGCGCCAGCAGCCCGGGACAGGGGATGTCCTACGAGCAGTACTTC
TRBV3-1/TRBV3-2,TRBJ2-7,TRBD1,.,CASSQTVQGAGQSYEQYF,TGTGCCAGCAGCCAGACCGTCCAGGGGGCGGGCCAATCCTACGAGCAGTACTTC
TRBV4-3,TRBJ2-1,.,.,CASSQIAQSSYNEQFF,TGCGCCAGCAGCCAGATAGCCCAAAGCTCCTACAATGAGCAGTTCTTC
TRBV7-2,TRBJ1-1,TRBD1,.,CASSRDRAEAFF,TGTGCCAGCAGCAGAGACAGGGCTGAAGCTTTCTTT
TRBV2,TRBJ2-3,TRBD2,.,CASSQLAATDTQYF,TGTGCCAGCAGTCAACTAGCGGCCACAGATACGCAGTATTTT
TRBV4-1,TRBJ1-4,.,.,CASGQEAVTTNEKLFF,TGCGCCAGCGGCCAAGAGGCAGTCACAACTAATGAAAAACTGTTTTTT
TRBV5-4,TRBJ2-7,TRBD2,.,CATGGTPYEQYF,TGTGCCACGGGGGGGACCCCCTACGAGCAGTACTTC
TRBV28,TRBJ2-1,.,.,CASSAIARGSEQFF,TGTGCCAGCAGCGCGATCGCCCGGGGGAGTGAGCAGTTCTTC
TRBV10-3,TRBJ2-3,.,few,CAIARGTDTQYF,TGTGCCATCGCAAGGGGGACAGATACGCAGTATTTT
TRBV30,TRBJ1-2,.,.,CAWSAVYGYTF,TGTGCCTGGAGTGCGGTCTATGGCTACACCTTC
TRBV18,TRBJ1-1,.,once,CASSPPLGENTEAFF,TGTGCCAGCTCACCACCCTTGGGAGAGAACACTGAAGCTTTCTTT
TRBV29-1,TRBJ2-1,TRBD2,.,CSGRLAGAPDSYNEQFF,TGCAGCGGGCGGCTAGCGGGAGCCCCGGACTCCTACAATGAGCAGTTCTTC
TRBV19,TRBJ2-3,TRBD1,once,CASRPDRGRDTQYF,TGTGCCAGTAGGCCGGACAGGGGACGGGATACGCAGTATTTT
TRBV19,TRBJ1-3,.,.,CASSIAGGNTIYF,TGTGCCAGTAGTATAGCGGGGGGAAACACCATATATTTT
TRBV19,TRBJ1-4,TRBD1,.,CASSPNNRGQGEKLFF,TGTGCCAGTAGTCCCAACAACAGGGGGCAGGGTGAAAAACTGTTTTTT
TRBV30,TRBJ1-2,TRBD1,.,CAWAPPGQGSGYTF,TGTGCCTGGGCCCCCCCGGGACAGGGGTCGGGCTACACCTTC
TRBV14,TRBJ2-4,.,.,CASSPPGGSVAKNIQYF,TGTGCCAGCAGCCCGCCTGGGGGGAGCGTTGCCAAAAACATTCAGTACTTC
TRBV9,TRBJ2-1,.,.,CASSSRAPGLEQFF,TGTGCCAGCAGCTCCCGGGCCCCAGGGTTGGAGCAGTTCTTC
TRBV6-1,TRBJ1-2,.,.,CASSEGGGPFYYGYTF,TGTGCCAGCAGTGAAGGGGGGGGGCCCTTTTACTATGGCTACACCTTC
TRBV4-3,TRBJ2-1,.,.,CASSQQGSGDNEQFF,TGCGCCAGCAGCCAACAGGGTTCAGGCGACAATGAGCAGTTCTTC
TRBV27,TRBJ2-7,.,once,CASSPGPPPGPYEQYF,TGTGCCAGCAGTCCAGGACCACCCCCAGGGCCCTACGAGCAGTACTTC
TRBV29-1,TRBJ1-1,TRBD1,.,CSARTGGNTEAFF,TGCAGCGCCCGGACAGGAGGGAACACTGAAGCTTTCTTT
TRBV19,TRBJ2-7,TRBD2,.,CASPLAGGAHEQYF,TGTGCCAGTCCCCTAGCGGGGGGGGCCCACGAGCAGTACTTC
TRBV19,TRBJ2-2,TRBD2,.,CASSRRTSGTGGELFF,TGTGCCAGTAGTCGACGGACTAGCGGCACCGGGGGGGAGCTGTTTTTT